This entry lists 22 T cell receptor beta chains sequenced from one sample in a study of beta chain features in type 1 diabetes. Sequenced material consisted of expressed TCRB transcripts (all of the isolated RNA was reverse transcribed). Here immunoSEQ multiplex PCR was the method, and the copy in TCRdb shows in-frame clones only, minus some. The sample includes about 170,000 clones, roughly 8% seen only once; the top ten take 0.5%. Their target antigens are unknown. Study results and limitations: Shorter TCRB CDR3s, moderately but significantly so, were found in Type 1 diabetes patients in all four CD4+ subsets.

Sequenced material: central memory CD4+ T cells from blood. The source is a man in his late teens or twenties with type 1 diabetes.

This clone was detected a few times. This sequence joins TRBV9 and TRBJ2-3; D gene ambiguous. The CDR3 sequence is 14 residues long. CDR1 and CDR2 (germline): SGDLS, YYNGEE. V lost 0 bases and J lost 2, with 7 bases in between. CDR3 nucleotide sequence: TGTGCCAGCAGCGTAGCTAAGCCCACAGATACGCAGTATTTT. It translates to CASSVAKPTDTQYF.

This clone has more than one count but fewer than ten. The chain joins TRBV5-1 to TRBJ2-3; D possibly corresponds to TRBD2 (5 bases). Trimming pared 7 bases from V and 4 bases from J, leaving 13 bases between. Germline values: CDR1 SGHRS, CDR2 YFSETQ. The CDR3 has 13 amino acids. The CDR3 DNA reads as TGCGCCAGCCAACCGGGAATGGCAGATACGCAGTATTTT. It codes for CASQPGMADTQYF.

This clone was recorded at least ten times. The J gene is TRBJ1-2, the V gene TRBV5-1, with D possibly TRBD1 on 5 matching bases. Germline V CDR1 and CDR2: SGHRS, YFSETQ. There are 14 residues in the CDR3. The V end was cut by 5 bases, the J end by 6 bases, with 17 bases between. CDR3 nucleotides: TGCGCCAGCAGAACGGGACTGGAGATTCATGGCTACACCTTC. Its translation: CASRTGLEIHGYTF.

In its sample, this clone was seen a few times. The chain is built from TRBV7-2 and TRBJ2-3, with 10 bases fitting TRBD1. Trimming took 3 bases from V and 9 from J; bases not matched to a gene: 6. Germline V gene data show CDR1 as SGHTA and CDR2 as FQGNSA. The CDR3 runs to 14 residues. The CDR3 sequence: CASSFDRTGGTQYF. The CDR3 nucleotides are TGTGCCAGCAGCTTCGATCGGACAGGGGGAACGCAGTATTTT.

The J gene is TRBJ2-1, the V gene TRBV5-1; 13 bases align to TRBD2. Germline V gene sequence: CDR1 SGHRS, CDR2 YFSETQ. V lost 4 bases, J lost 8 bases, and 9 bases stayed unmatched. The CDR3 is 16 amino acids. As DNA, the CDR3 is TGCGCCAGCAGCCTGACTAGCGGGGGGATTCCAGATGAGCAGTTCTTC. It codes for CASSLTSGGIPDEQFF.

V and J are TRBV2 and TRBJ2-1, with 9 bases matching TRBD2. Germline V lookup: CDR1 SNHLY, CDR2 FYNNEI. This CDR3 region has 15 residues. The ends lost 7 bases at V and 9 bases at J; junction bases unmatched: 13. CDR3 DNA sequence: TGTGCCAGCAAGACGGATGGCGGGAGGGTCGGTGAGCAGTTCTTC. Translated: CASKTDGGRVGEQFF. The variable domain in full, with the rest retrieved from reference TRBV2 and TRBJ2-1, is EPEVTQTPSHQVTQMGQEVILRCVPISNHLYFYWYRQILGQKVEFLVSFYNNEISEKSEIFDDQFSVERPDGSNFTLKIRSTKLEDSAMYFCASKTDGGRVGEQFFGPGTRLTVL.

Many counts were recorded for this clone. V is TRBV28 and J is TRBJ2-6; 9 bases are shared with TRBD1. This CDR3 contains 18 residues. The V segment lost 5 bases and the J segment 2 bases; nucleotides outside the gene matches: 10. In germline, CDR1 is MDHEN, CDR2 SYDVKM. The CDR3 nucleotides are TGTGCCAGCAGTCGCCGGACAGGGGTGCAAGCTGGGGCCAACGTCCTGACTTTC. This sequence encodes CASSRRTGVQAGANVLTF. Looking up the rest from reference TRBV28 and TRBJ2-6 gives the full variable domain: DVKVTQSSRYLVKRTGEKVFLECVQDMDHENMFWYRQDPGLGLRLIYFSYDVKMKEKGDIPEGYSVSREKKERFSLILESASTNQTSMYLCASSRRTGVQAGANVLTFGAGSRLTVL.

The table lists this clone with a few counts. The chain links TRBV6-6 to TRBJ1-4; D is unresolved. The V end was cut by 0 bases, the J end by 8 bases, with 10 bases between. The CDR3 length is 14 residues. Germline values: CDR1 MNHNY, CDR2 SVGAGI (reference sequence). CDR3 in amino acids: CASSYSKLDEKLFF. DNA of the CDR3: TGTGCCAGCAGTTACTCGAAGCTAGACGAAAAACTGTTTTTT.

In this sample, this clone turned up many times. The V gene is TRBV4-3, the J gene TRBJ2-1, with D perhaps matching TRBD1 (6 bases). The germline V and J ends were trimmed by 10 bases and 6 bases, with 19 bases remaining between them. Germline CDR1 LGHNA, CDR2 YSLEER. The length of the CDR3 is 14 residues. As DNA, the CDR3 is TGCGCCACAGGGACACTCAATTCTGGCAATGAGCAGTTCTTC. It is translated as CATGTLNSGNEQFF.

The gene calls are TRBV5-1 and TRBJ2-7; 10 nucleotides match TRBD1. CDR1 is SGHRS and CDR2 is YFSETQ in the germline V gene. CDR3 length: 14 amino acids. After removal of 4 bases from V and 2 bases from J, the junction contained 3 bases not matched to a gene. The CDR3 here is CASSRDRGAYEQYF. The CDR3 coding sequence is TGCGCCAGCAGCCGGGACAGGGGAGCCTACGAGCAGTACTTC. The complete variable domain, with remaining parts taken from reference TRBV5-1 and TRBJ2-7, reads KAGVTQTPRYLIKTRGQQVTLSCSPISGHRSVSWYQQTPGQGLQFLFEYFSETQRNKGNFPGRFSGRQFSNSRSEMNVSTLELGDSALYLCASSRDRGAYEQYFGPGTRLTVT.

The V call is TRBV5-4, the J call TRBJ1-3, with TRBD1 as a possible D gene (6 bases). Trimming stripped 4 bases from V and 9 bases from J, with 17 bases between. CDR1 and CDR2 from the germline V gene are SGHNT and YYREEE (reference sequence). The CDR3 consists of 14 residues. The CDR3 region has the DNA TGTGCCAGCAGCCGGGACCTCCAAGGGGGCACCATATATTTT. Its protein is CASSRDLQGGTIYF.

The V call is TRBV7-7, the J call TRBJ1-6; 9 positions match TRBD1. V shed 4 bases and J 6 bases; nucleotides not matched to a gene: 13. The CDR3 spans 18 residues. Germline CDR1 reads SSHAT; CDR2 reads FNYEAQ (reference sequence). CDR3 DNA: TGTGCCAGCAGCTCACAGGGGGCCCGAAAGGGAGGTAATTCACCCCTCCACTTT. Translated, it gives CASSSQGARKGGNSPLHF.

The chain links TRBV2 to TRBJ1-5; maybe TRBD1 (6 bases). The germline CDR1 and CDR2 sequences are SNHLY and FYNNEI. V lost 6 bases and J 0 bases, leaving 12 bases between the germline ends. This CDR3 contains 15 residues. CDR3: CASRPGTFSNQPQHF. As DNA, the CDR3 is TGTGCCAGCAGGCCCGGGACATTTAGCAATCAGCCCCAGCATTTT.

This clone was counted between two and nine times. The chain couples TRBV9 to TRBJ2-1, with TRBD1 as a possible D gene (7 bases). Germline assignment: CDR1 SGDLS and CDR2 YYNGEE. V lost 3 bases, J lost 0 bases, and 13 bases lay in between. The CDR3 is made up of 16 amino acids. The CDR3 sequence is CASSARGESSYNEQFF. The DNA of the CDR3 is TGTGCCAGCAGCGCCAGGGGGGAGAGCTCCTACAATGAGCAGTTCTTC. The full variable domain, completed using reference TRBV9 and TRBJ2-1, is DSGVTQTPKHLITATGQRVTLRCSPRSGDLSVYWYQQSLDQGLQFLIQYYNGEERAKGNILERFSAQQFPDLHSELNLSSLELGDSALYFCASSARGESSYNEQFFGPGTRLTVL.

About this clone itself: The same CDR3 is also encoded by other DNA sequences in this sample. The chain has TRBV28 and TRBJ1-1; 8 bases are a match to TRBD1. Germline assignment: CDR1 MDHEN and CDR2 SYDVKM. The CDR3 runs to 12 residues. With V trimmed by 7 bases and J by 3 bases, 1 base remained unmatched. The CDR3 DNA reads as TGTGCCAGCACGACAGGGGACACTGAAGCTTTCTTT. This codes for CASTTGDTEAFF.

CDR3 amino acids: CASSSGLVADTQYF. CDR3 in DNA: TGTGCCAGCAGCTCTGGACTAGTGGCAGATACGCAGTATTTT. The chain recombines TRBV11-3 with TRBJ2-3; 7 bases align to TRBD2. CDR3 length: 14 residues. CDR1 SGHNT and CDR2 YENEEA come from the germline V gene. The ends lost 4 bases at V and 4 bases at J; junction bases unmatched: 5.

The chain is built from TRBV19 and TRBJ2-5; 11 bases match TRBD2. The CDR3 spans 15 residues. Looked up from germline, CDR1 is LNHDA and CDR2 is SQIVND (reference sequence). V dropped 6 bases and J dropped 0; count of bases not matched to a gene: 3. The CDR3 sequence: CASSRLAGYQETQYF. The CDR3 DNA reads TGTGCCAGTAGCAGACTAGCGGGGTACCAAGAGACCCAGTACTTC.

The sample holds a few counts of this clone. The V call is TRBV9, the J call TRBJ2-5; 10 bases line up with TRBD2. This CDR3 is 14 amino acids long. Germline trimming cut 3 bases from V and 5 bases from J; bases unmatched to any gene: 4. Germline CDR1 is SGDLS and CDR2 is YYNGEE. The CDR3 loop reads CASSASGGVETQYF. In DNA form, the CDR3 reads TGTGCCAGCAGCGCAAGCGGGGGGGTTGAGACCCAGTACTTC.

This clone was counted a few times. The DNA for the CDR3 is TGTGCCTGCGGGACTGATTCCTATGGCTACACCTTC. Its translation is CACGTDSYGYTF. The chain carries TRBV2 and TRBJ1-2; D possibly corresponds to TRBD1 (5 bases). Trimming took off 11 bases at V and 4 bases at J, with 14 bases between the two ends. The germline V gene has CDR1 SNHLY and CDR2 FYNNEI. The CDR3 consists of 12 residues.

This clone was observed a handful of times. The chain has TRBV6-6 and TRBJ1-5; D is ambiguous. This CDR3 region has 13 residues. Per the germline V gene, CDR1 is MNHNY and CDR2 is SVGAGI (reference sequence). Trimming shortened V by 2 bases and J by 5 bases, and 7 bases separated the two germline ends. For the CDR3, the DNA is TGTGCCAGCAGTTACGAGGTTTATCAGCCCCAGCATTTT. It is translated as CASSYEVYQPQHF.

The chain joins TRBV19 to TRBJ2-3, with no clear D. V was trimmed by 1 base and J by 0 bases, leaving 8 bases between them. Germline V gene sequence: CDR1 LNHDA, CDR2 SQIVND (reference sequence). The CDR3 loop spans 15 amino acids. CDR3 nucleotide sequence: TGTGCCAGTAGTATAGCTGCGACTAGCACAGATACGCAGTATTTT. It is translated as CASSIAATSTDTQYF.

This chain connects TRBV5-6 to TRBJ2-3; TRBD1 might be the D (7 bases). The germline gives CDR1 SGHDT, CDR2 YYEEEE. This CDR3 spans 15 amino acids. V shed 0 bases and J shed 3 bases, with 11 bases lying between them. The CDR3, as DNA: TGTGCCAGCAGCTTGGGACAGGGAGGAACAGATACGCAGTATTTT. It encodes CASSLGQGGTDTQYF.